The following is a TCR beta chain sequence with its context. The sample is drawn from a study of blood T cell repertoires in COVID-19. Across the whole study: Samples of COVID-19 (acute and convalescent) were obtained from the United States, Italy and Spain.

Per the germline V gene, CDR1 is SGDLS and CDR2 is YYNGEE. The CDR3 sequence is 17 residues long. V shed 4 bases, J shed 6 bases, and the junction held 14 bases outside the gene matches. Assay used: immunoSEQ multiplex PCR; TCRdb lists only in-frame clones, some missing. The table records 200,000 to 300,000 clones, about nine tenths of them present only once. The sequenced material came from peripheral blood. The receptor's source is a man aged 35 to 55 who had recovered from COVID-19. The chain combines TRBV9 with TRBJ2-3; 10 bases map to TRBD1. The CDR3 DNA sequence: TGTGCCAGCAGCTCCCCCTCCGGGACAGGGGCTAGGGATACGCAGTATTTT. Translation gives CASSSPSGTGARDTQYF.